These 3 T cell receptor beta chains originate from one sample sequenced in a study of response to subunit inactivated influenza vaccine. Using its own MiXCR run on the RT-PCR reads, TCRdb lists one record per CDR3 protein. Of over 750,000 distinct CDR3 sequences listed, around 21% are singletons. The sample here was PBMCs from blood, taken around 5 days after vaccination. The source of these receptors is a middle-aged man who received an inactivated influenza vaccine.

This clonotype was counted between two and nine times. V is TRBV6-2 or TRBV6-3 and J is TRBJ2-3, with D unresolved. Germline lookup yields CDR1 MNHEY and CDR2 SVGEGT. Trimming took off 1 base at V and 4 bases at J, with 18 bases between the two ends. The CDR3 sequence is 17 residues long. DNA of the CDR3: TGTGCCAGCAGTTACTTGCGCGGCAGTCTCCAGGCAGATACGCAGTATTTT. Protein product: CASSYLRGSLQADTQYF.

The J gene is TRBJ1-2, the V gene TRBV7-2; TRBD1 might be the D (6 bases). CDR1 and CDR2 (germline): SGHTA, FQGNSA. CDR3 length: 14 amino acids. V was pared by 3 bases and J by 4 bases, with 12 bases between. The CDR3 DNA reads as TGTGCCAGCAGCTTGGAGACAGGACCCTATGGCTACACCTTC. This codes for CASSLETGPYGYTF.

This clonotype was seen at least ten times. The chain combines TRBV5-6 with TRBJ2-7; D gene uncertain. Germline assignment: CDR1 SGHDT and CDR2 YYEEEE. V was trimmed by 0 bases and J by 7 bases, leaving 11 bases between them. The CDR3 runs to 13 residues. This CDR3 is CASSLDGPTEQYF. CDR3 nucleotides: TGTGCCAGCAGCTTGGACGGACCTACAGAGCAGTACTTC.